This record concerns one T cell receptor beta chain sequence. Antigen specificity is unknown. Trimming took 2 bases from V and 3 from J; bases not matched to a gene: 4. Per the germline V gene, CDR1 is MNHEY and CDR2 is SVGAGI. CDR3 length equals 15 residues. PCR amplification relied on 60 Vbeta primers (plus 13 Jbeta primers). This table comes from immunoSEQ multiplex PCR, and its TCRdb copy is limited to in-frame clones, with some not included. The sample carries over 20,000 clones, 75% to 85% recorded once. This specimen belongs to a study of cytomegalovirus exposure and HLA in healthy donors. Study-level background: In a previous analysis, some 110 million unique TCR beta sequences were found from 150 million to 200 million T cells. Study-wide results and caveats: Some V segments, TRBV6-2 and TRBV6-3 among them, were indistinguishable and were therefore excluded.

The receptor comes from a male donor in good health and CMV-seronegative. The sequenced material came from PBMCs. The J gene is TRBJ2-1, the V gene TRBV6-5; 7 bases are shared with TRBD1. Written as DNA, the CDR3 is TGTGCCAGCAGTTACGAGGGACAGAACTACAATGAGCAGTTCTTC. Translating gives CASSYEGQNYNEQFF.